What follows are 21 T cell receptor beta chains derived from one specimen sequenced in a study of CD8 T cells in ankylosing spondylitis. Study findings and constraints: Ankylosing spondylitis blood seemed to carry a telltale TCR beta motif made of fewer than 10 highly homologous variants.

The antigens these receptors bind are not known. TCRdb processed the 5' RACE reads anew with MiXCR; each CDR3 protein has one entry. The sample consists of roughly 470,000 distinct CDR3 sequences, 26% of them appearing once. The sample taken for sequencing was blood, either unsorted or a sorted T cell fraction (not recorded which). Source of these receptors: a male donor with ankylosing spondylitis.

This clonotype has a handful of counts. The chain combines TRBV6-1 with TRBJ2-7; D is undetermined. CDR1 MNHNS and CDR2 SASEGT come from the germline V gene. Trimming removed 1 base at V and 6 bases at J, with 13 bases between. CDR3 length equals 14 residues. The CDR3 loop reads CASSEGVGPLEQYV. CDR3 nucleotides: TGTGCCAGCAGTGAAGGAGTAGGGCCCCTCGAGCAGTACGTC.

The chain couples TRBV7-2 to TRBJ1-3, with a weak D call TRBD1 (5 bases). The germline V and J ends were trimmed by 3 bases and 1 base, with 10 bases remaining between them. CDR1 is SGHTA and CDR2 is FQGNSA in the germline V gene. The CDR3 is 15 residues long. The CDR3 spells CASSLRGPSGNTIYF. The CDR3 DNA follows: TGTGCCAGCAGCTTGAGGGGTCCTTCTGGAAACACCATATATTTT.

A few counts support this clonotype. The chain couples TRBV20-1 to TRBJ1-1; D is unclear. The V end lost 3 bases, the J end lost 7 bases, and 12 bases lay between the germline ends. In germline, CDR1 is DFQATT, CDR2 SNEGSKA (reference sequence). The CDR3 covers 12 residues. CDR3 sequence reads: CSARVVKREAFF. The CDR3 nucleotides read TGCAGTGCTAGGGTTGTGAAACGTGAAGCTTTCTTT.

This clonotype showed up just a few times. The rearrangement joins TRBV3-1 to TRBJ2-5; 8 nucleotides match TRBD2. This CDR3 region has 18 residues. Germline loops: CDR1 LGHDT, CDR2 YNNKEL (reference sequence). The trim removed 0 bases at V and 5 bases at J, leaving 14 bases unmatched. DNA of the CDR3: TGTGCCAGCAGCCAAGAAGGGGGTCCTCCTAGCGGGTATGAGACCCAGTACTTC. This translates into CASSQEGGPPSGYETQYF.

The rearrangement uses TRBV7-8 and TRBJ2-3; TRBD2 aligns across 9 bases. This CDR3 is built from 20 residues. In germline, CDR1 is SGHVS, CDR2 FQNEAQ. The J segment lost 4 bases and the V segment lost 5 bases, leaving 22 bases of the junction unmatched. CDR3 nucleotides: TGTGCCAGCAGCCCTTGGTTGGGTCTAGCGGGGCCCAGCCCCCCAGATACGCAGTATTTT. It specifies CASSPWLGLAGPSPPDTQYF.

CDR3 region: CASSLFQGNYGYTF. CDR3 in DNA: TGTGCCAGCAGCCTATTTCAGGGGAACTATGGCTACACCTTC. The gene calls are TRBV7-6 and TRBJ1-2, with a possible D match to TRBD1 (6 bases). CDR1 is SGHVS and CDR2 is FNYEAQ in the germline V gene. Between the trimmed V and J ends, which lost 5 bases and 2 bases, there was a span of 12 bases. This CDR3 contains 14 residues.

The CDR3 coding sequence is TGTGCCAGCAGTTTCCCCCTAGGAGTC. Amino acids: CASSFPLGV. V usage is TRBV28 and J usage is TRBJ2-7; D gene unclear. CDR3 length: 9 amino acids. Germline loops: CDR1 MDHEN, CDR2 SYDVKM.

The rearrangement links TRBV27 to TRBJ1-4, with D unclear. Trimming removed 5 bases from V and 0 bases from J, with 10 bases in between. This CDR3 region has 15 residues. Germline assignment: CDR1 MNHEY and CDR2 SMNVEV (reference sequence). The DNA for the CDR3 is TGTGCCAGCAGTCCAACTAGTTCAACTAATGAAAAACTGTTTTTT. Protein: CASSPTSSTNEKLFF.

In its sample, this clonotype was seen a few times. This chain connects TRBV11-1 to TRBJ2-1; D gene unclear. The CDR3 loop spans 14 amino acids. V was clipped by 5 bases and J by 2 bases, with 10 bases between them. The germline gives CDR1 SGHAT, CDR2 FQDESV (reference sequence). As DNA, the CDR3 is TGTGCCAGCAGCATGGACCCTACCTACAATGAGCAGTTCTTC. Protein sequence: CASSMDPTYNEQFF.

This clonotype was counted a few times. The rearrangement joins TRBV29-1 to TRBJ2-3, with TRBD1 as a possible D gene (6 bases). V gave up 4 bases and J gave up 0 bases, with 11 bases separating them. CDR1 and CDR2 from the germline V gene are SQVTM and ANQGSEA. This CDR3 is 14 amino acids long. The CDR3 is CSVVGQSSTDTQYF. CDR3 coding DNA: TGCAGCGTTGTGGGACAATCTAGCACAGATACGCAGTATTTT.

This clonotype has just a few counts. The CDR3 reads CASSSLPTSGRGGSQYF. In DNA, the CDR3 is TGCGCCAGCAGCTCACTCCCAACTAGCGGGAGAGGGGGCAGCCAGTACTTC. V is TRBV5-1 and J is TRBJ2-5; 11 nucleotides align to TRBD2. There are 17 residues in the CDR3. Germline assignment: CDR1 SGHRS and CDR2 YFSETQ. Trimming cost V 3 bases and J 10 bases; bases outside gene matches: 17. The full variable domain, its missing parts supplied by reference TRBV5-1 and TRBJ2-5, is KAGVTQTPRYLIKTRGQQVTLSCSPISGHRSVSWYQQTPGQGLQFLFEYFSETQRNKGNFPGRFSGRQFSNSRSEMNVSTLELGDSALYLCASSSLPTSGRGGSQYFGPGTRLLVL.

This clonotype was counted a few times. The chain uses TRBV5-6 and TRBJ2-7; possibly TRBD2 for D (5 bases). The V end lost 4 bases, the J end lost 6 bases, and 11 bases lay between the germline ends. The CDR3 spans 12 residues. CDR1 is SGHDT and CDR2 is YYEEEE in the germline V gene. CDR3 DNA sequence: TGTGCCAGCAGCCACTTAGAGGGCGAGCAGTACTTC. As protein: CASSHLEGEQYF. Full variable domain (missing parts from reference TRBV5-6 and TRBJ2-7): DAGVTQSPTHLIKTRGQQVTLRCSPKSGHDTVSWYQQALGQGPQFIFQYYEEEERQRGNFPDRFSGHQFPNYSSELNVNALLLGDSALYLCASSHLEGEQYFGPGTRLTVT.

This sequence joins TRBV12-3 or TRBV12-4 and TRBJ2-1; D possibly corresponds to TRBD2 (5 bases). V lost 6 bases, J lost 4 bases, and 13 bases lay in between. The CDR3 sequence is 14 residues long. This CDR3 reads CASRRTADYNEQFF. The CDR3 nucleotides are TGTGCCAGCAGGCGGACTGCCGATTACAATGAGCAGTTCTTC.

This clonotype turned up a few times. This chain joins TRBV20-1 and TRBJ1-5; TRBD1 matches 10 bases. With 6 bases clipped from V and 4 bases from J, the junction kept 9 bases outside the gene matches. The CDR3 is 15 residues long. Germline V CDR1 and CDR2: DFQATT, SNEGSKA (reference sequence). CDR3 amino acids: CSAPRTGGGNQPQHF. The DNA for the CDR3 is TGCAGTGCCCCAAGGACAGGGGGAGGGAATCAGCCCCAGCATTTT.

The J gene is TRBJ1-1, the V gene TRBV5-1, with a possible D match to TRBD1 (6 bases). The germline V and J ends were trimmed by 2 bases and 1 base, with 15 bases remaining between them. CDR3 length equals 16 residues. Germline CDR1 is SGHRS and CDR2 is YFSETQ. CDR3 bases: TGCGCCAGCAGCTTCCGGGGGCCGGGATCGAACACTGAAGCTTTCTTT. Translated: CASSFRGPGSNTEAFF. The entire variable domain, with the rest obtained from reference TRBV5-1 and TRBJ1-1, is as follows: KAGVTQTPRYLIKTRGQQVTLSCSPISGHRSVSWYQQTPGQGLQFLFEYFSETQRNKGNFPGRFSGRQFSNSRSEMNVSTLELGDSALYLCASSFRGPGSNTEAFFGQGTRLTVV.

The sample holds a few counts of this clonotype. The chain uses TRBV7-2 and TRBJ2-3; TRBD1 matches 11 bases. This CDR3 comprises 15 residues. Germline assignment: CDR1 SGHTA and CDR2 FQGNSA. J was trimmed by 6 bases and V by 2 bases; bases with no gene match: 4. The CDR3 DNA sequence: TGTGCCAGCAGCTTAAGGACAGGGGGCCGGGATACGCAGTATTTT. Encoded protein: CASSLRTGGRDTQYF.

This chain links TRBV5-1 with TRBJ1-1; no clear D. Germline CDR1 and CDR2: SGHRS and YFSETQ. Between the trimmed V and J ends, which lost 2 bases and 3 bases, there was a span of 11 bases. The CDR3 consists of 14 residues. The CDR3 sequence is CASSFSGLDTEAFF. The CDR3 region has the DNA TGCGCCAGCAGCTTCAGTGGGCTGGACACTGAAGCTTTCTTT.

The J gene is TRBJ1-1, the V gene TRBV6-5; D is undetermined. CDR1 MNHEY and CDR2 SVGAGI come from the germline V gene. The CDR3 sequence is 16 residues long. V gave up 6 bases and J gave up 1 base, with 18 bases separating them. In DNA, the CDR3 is TGTGCCAGCAGCTATTGGTCGGGTTCAGGGAACACTGAAGCTTTCTTT. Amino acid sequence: CASSYWSGSGNTEAFF.

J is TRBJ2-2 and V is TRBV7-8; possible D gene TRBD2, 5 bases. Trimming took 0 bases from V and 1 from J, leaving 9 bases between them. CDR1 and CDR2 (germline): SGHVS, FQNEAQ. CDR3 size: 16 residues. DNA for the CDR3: TGTGCCAGCAGCTTAGCTGAGGGTGGGAACACCGGGGAGCTGTTTTTT. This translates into CASSLAEGGNTGELFF.

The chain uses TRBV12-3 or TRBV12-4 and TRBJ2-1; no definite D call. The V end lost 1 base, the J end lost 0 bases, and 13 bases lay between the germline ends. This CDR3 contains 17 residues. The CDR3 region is CASSLVPGLSSYNEQFF. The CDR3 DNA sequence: TGTGCCAGCAGTTTAGTACCCGGCTTGAGCTCCTACAATGAGCAGTTCTTC.

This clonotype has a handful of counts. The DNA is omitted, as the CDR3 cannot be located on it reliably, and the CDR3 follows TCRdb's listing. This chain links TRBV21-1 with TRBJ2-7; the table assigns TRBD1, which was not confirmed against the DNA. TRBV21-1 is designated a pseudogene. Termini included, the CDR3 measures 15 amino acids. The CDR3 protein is CASSLFGWGAYEQYV.